This T cell receptor beta chain was identified during a study of technical replicates of blood from a handful of donors. This CDR3 has 14 residues. Trimming removed 0 bases at V and 10 bases at J, with 16 bases between. Germline V gene lookup returns CDR1 SGHDT and CDR2 YYEEEE. Data came from immunoSEQ multiplex PCR; TCRdb stores just in-frame clones and leaves some out. The sample lists about 93,000 clones; about 95% were seen once. The J gene is TRBJ1-1, the V gene TRBV5-6; D not resolved. The TCR was taken from a human donor in good health. The sample comprised T cells isolated from PBMCs. This CDR3 reads CASSLGAFPSAAFF. For the CDR3, the DNA is TGTGCCAGCAGCTTGGGGGCCTTCCCCTCGGCAGCTTTCTTT.